The source of this T cell receptor beta chain is a study of technical replicates of blood from several donors. Germline V gene sequence: CDR1 MGHDK, CDR2 SYGVNS. V lost 6 bases and J lost 3; bases outside the gene matches: 2. The CDR3 totals 13 residues. Measured with immunoSEQ multiplex PCR; TCRdb has only the in-frame clones, and not every one. The table lists approximately 90,000 clones, around 95% of them singletons. Material for sequencing was T cells isolated from PBMCs. The chain is built from TRBV25-1 and TRBJ2-3; 8 bases match TRBD1. This sequence originates from a human donor in good health. CDR3 DNA sequence: TGTGCCAGCAGGACAGGGGTTACAGATACGCAGTATTTT. Protein: CASRTGVTDTQYF. Full variable domain (outside the CDR3, taken from reference TRBV25-1 and TRBJ2-3): EADIYQTPRYLVIGTGKKITLECSQTMGHDKMYWYQQDPGMELHLIHYSYGVNSTEKGDLSSESTVSRIRTEHFPLTLESARPSHTSQYLCASRTGVTDTQYFGPGTRLTVL.